The clone carrying this T cell receptor beta chain was detected many times. The antigen is undetermined. The sample holds other DNA sequences that translate to the same CDR3. This record comes from a study of metastatic and nonmetastatic thyroid tumors. At the level of the study: Repertoires of blood and of tissue (tumor or nodule) from malignant and benign thyroid patients were compared.

Each patient came to thyroid surgery without any prior treatment (of any kind). Authors' processing steps: Clinicopathological groups differed in CDR3, with these differences serving to build a distant-metastasis classifier for papillary thyroid cancer. TCRdb re-called the PCR reads with MiXCR. TCRdb's processing, not the authors', yielded these V and J calls. The profile shows about 28,000 clones, roughly 15% of them singletons. The study, taken as a whole, reports: When malignant thyroid tumors were compared with benign nodules, TCR beta diversity was reportedly significantly higher in the malignant tumors. This held in both blood and tumor samples.

The TCR sequence derives from a female donor with papillary thyroid cancer or a benign thyroid nodule (not recorded which). Some clones in this sample may be carry-over from other donors' samples. Sample: blood.

The CDR3: CASSVGQESIYEQFF. The CDR3 DNA reads TGTGCCAGCAGCGTGGGGCAAGAATCCATTTATGAGCAGTTCTTC. The V call is TRBV9, the J call TRBJ2-1; D may be TRBD1 (5 bases). V shed 2 bases and J shed 8 bases, with 17 bases lying between them. This CDR3 is 15 amino acids long. CDR1 and CDR2 (germline): SGDLS, YYNGEE. The full variable domain, completed using reference TRBV9 and TRBJ2-1, is DSGVTQTPKHLITATGQRVTLRCSPRSGDLSVYWYQQSLDQGLQFLIQYYNGEERAKGNILERFSAQQFPDLHSELNLSSLELGDSALYFCASSVGQESIYEQFFGPGTRLTVL.